Listed here are 3 T cell receptor beta chains from one sample, sequenced in a study of blood T cell repertoires in COVID-19. Generated by immunoSEQ multiplex PCR, the TCRdb table keeps only in-frame clones and is missing some. The table includes over 150,000 clones, approximately 91% detected once. Sequencing was done on a sample of peripheral blood. Receptor source: a man aged 18 to 29 with acute or convalescent COVID-19.

The chain employs TRBV19 and TRBJ1-3; the D is unclear. In germline, CDR1 is LNHDA, CDR2 SQIVND (reference sequence). Between the trimmed V and J ends, which lost 2 bases and 8 bases, there was a span of 16 bases. The CDR3 runs 15 residues. In DNA, the CDR3 is TGTGCCAGTAGTATATCGTCTGGGAGGGAGGACACCATATATTTT. It yields the protein CASSISSGREDTIYF.

CDR3 sequence reads: CASAGTGNNQPQHF. CDR3 nucleotide sequence: TGTGCTAGTGCCGGGACAGGGAATAATCAGCCCCAGCATTTT. The chain has TRBV12-5 and TRBJ1-5, with TRBD1 identical over 9 bases. The trim removed 7 bases at V and 4 bases at J, leaving 5 bases unmatched. The CDR3 is 14 residues long. Germline V lookup: CDR1 LGHNT, CDR2 FRNRAP.

The rearrangement uses TRBV6-2 or TRBV6-3 and TRBJ2-7; the match to TRBD2 covers 10 bases. The CDR3 loop spans 16 amino acids. V lost 4 bases to trimming and J lost 0 bases; unmatched junction nucleotides: 6. Looked up from germline, CDR1 is MNHEY and CDR2 is SVGEGT. CDR3: CASSSLLAGFSYEQYF. For the CDR3, the DNA is TGTGCCAGCAGTTCCTTACTAGCGGGATTCTCCTACGAGCAGTACTTC.